The next 10 T cell receptor beta chains were all read from a single sample in a study of Ad26.COV2.S vaccination and SARS-CoV-2 variants (dated by TCRdb to the early 2020s). The treatment or condition label, read with the paper, signifies: 15 to 20 received Ad26.COV2.S at low or high dose, single or two shots; 5 received placebo; per-sample allocation not given. Repertoires of vaccine and placebo recipients were sequenced from samples collected on day 63 after the first injection. Library preparation was by the immunoSEQ multiplex PCR assay. What TCRdb holds here is the immuneACCESS table cut down to in-frame rearrangements. Part of the clones is not present; checked against another copy, under half of the missing clones reflect an unresolved V gene, and the others are unexplained. This sample gives 330,000 or so clones in total; roughly 90% of them show up just once. Of the sample, around 5.5% falls within the top ten clones.

The sequencing here drew on peripheral blood, taken in a trial of Ad26.COV2.S vaccine versus placebo. These receptors all stem from a person between 18 and 65 years old who received the Ad26.COV2.S COVID-19 vaccine or a placebo.

This chain uses TRBV4-3 with TRBJ2-2; D call uncertain. This CDR3 region has 16 residues. CDR1 LGHNA and CDR2 YSLEER come from the germline V gene. Trimming removed 1 base at V and 0 bases at J, with 9 bases between. CDR3 DNA sequence: TGCGCCAGCAGCCAAGGGGTTGATTCGAACACCGGGGAGCTGTTTTTT. Protein sequence: CASSQGVDSNTGELFF.

This chain uses TRBV6-5 with TRBJ1-2; the D gene is possibly TRBD1 (5 bases). The CDR3 is 15 residues long. V lost 0 bases, J lost 6 bases, and 14 bases lay in between. The germline V gene encodes CDR1 MNHEY and CDR2 SVGAGI. Here the CDR3 reads CASSYSGQGVDGYTF. In DNA, the CDR3 is TGTGCCAGCAGTTACTCAGGGCAAGGGGTAGATGGCTACACCTTC.

Only a few counts were recorded for this clone. The chain is built from TRBV7-9 and TRBJ1-2, with D possibly TRBD1 on 5 matching bases. CDR3 length: 13 amino acids. Germline assignment: CDR1 SEHNR and CDR2 FQNEAQ (reference sequence). V was clipped by 5 bases and J by 8 bases, with 15 bases between them. In DNA form, the CDR3 reads TGTGCCAGCAGCACTGAGGGGTTATGGGGCTACACCTTC. Translated: CASSTEGLWGYTF.

This chain joins TRBV6-2 or TRBV6-3 and TRBJ1-1; maybe TRBD1 (6 bases). CDR3 size: 17 residues. V gave up 2 bases and J gave up 0 bases, with 16 bases separating them. CDR1 is MNHEY and CDR2 is SVGEGT in the germline V gene. CDR3 bases: TGTGCCAGCAGTTACGAACAGGGTGCGGCCTTGAACACTGAAGCTTTCTTT. Residues: CASSYEQGAALNTEAFF.

J is TRBJ1-4 and V is TRBV7-2; no clear D. There are 14 residues in the CDR3. CDR1 and CDR2 (germline): SGHTA, FQGNSA. The ends were cut back, 3 bases at V and 0 bases at J, with 5 bases in the middle. The CDR3: CASSLTTTNEKLFF. In DNA, the CDR3 is TGTGCCAGCAGCTTGACAACAACTAATGAAAAACTGTTTTTT.

The chain couples TRBV7-9 to TRBJ1-6; a possible D gene is TRBD1 (5 bases). Trimming shortened V by 0 bases and J by 13 bases, and 7 bases separated the two germline ends. The CDR3 is made up of 12 amino acids. Germline lookup yields CDR1 SEHNR and CDR2 FQNEAQ (reference sequence). Written as DNA, the CDR3 is TGTGCCAGCAGCTTAGCAGGGGAGCCCCTCCACTTT. As protein: CASSLAGEPLHF.

The chain recombines TRBV6-1 with TRBJ1-1, with D possibly TRBD1 on 5 matching bases. Deletions cut 3 bases from V and 4 bases from J, with 9 bases between. CDR1 is MNHNS, CDR2 SASEGT, per germline. This CDR3 spans 13 amino acids. The CDR3 spells CASSEWQGTEAFF. CDR3 nucleotides: TGTGCCAGCAGTGAGTGGCAGGGCACTGAAGCTTTCTTT.

V usage is TRBV19 and J usage is TRBJ1-2; a possible D gene is TRBD1 (6 bases). CDR3 length: 15 residues. V was shortened by 10 bases and J by 2 bases, with 20 bases between the two germline ends. Germline V lookup: CDR1 LNHDA, CDR2 SQIVND (reference sequence). The CDR3 DNA reads TGTGCCACCGAGGGGGGCGGTGCCGAGAACTATGGCTACACCTTC. Its protein is CATEGGGAENYGYTF.

The chain uses TRBV14 and TRBJ2-5; a possible D gene is TRBD1 (5 bases). The CDR3 length is 14 residues. V lost 1 base and J 2 bases, leaving 8 bases between the germline ends. Germline V gives CDR1 SGHDN, CDR2 FVKESK. The CDR3, as DNA: TGTGCCAGCAGCCAAGTAAACAGGCAAGAGACCCAGTACTTC. As protein: CASSQVNRQETQYF.

The chain uses TRBV4-1 and TRBJ2-7; D is undetermined. The germline V gene has CDR1 MGHRA and CDR2 YSYEKL. Trimming removed 4 bases from V and 3 bases from J, with 19 bases in between. The CDR3 totals 16 residues. The CDR3 reads CASSRPLGNSVYEQYF. CDR3 sequence (DNA): TGCGCCAGCAGCCGACCCCTGGGAAACTCAGTCTACGAGCAGTACTTC.